This TCR beta chain was sequenced in a study of T cell responses to AZD1222 COVID-19 vaccine. Across the study: Pooling of second doses given at about 4 or about 12 weeks was done. Broader study findings: Seropositive status at baseline applied to only a handful of AZD1222 recipients. Dominant CD4 TCR responses targeted spike regions 160-218 and 743-854. Nearly half of unique spike-specific TCRs reportedly avoided B.1.351 and B.1.1.7 mutated regions.

This CDR3 region has 16 residues. In germline, CDR1 is LNHNV, CDR2 YYDKDF (reference sequence). V was shortened by 1 base and J by 6 bases, with 15 bases between the two germline ends. Using immunoSEQ multiplex PCR, the repertoire was profiled, and TCRdb retains in-frame clones only, with some absent. Of roughly 180,000 clones in the sample, roughly nine tenths were seen once. Notes on this clone: Its antigen remains unknown.

This receptor was obtained from an adult in good health. V is TRBV15 and J is TRBJ2-2; D tentatively reads TRBD1 or TRBD2 (5 bases each). The sample here was peripheral blood, taken on day 0 of AZD1222 vaccination. The CDR3 loop is CATSRVMAGTAGELFF. Written as DNA, the CDR3 is TGTGCCACCAGCAGAGTAATGGCAGGGACCGCCGGGGAGCTGTTTTTT.